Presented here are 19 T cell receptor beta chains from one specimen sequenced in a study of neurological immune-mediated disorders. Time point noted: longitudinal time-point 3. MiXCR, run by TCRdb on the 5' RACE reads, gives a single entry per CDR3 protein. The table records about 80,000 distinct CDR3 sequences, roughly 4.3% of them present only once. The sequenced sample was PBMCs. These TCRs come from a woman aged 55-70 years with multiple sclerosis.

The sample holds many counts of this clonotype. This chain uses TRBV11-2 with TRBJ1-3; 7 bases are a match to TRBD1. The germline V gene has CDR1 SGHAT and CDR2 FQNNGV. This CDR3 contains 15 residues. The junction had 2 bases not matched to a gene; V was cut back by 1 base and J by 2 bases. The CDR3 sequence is CASSLARGTGNTIYF. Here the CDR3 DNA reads TGTGCCAGCAGCTTAGCCAGGGGGACTGGAAACACCATATATTTT.

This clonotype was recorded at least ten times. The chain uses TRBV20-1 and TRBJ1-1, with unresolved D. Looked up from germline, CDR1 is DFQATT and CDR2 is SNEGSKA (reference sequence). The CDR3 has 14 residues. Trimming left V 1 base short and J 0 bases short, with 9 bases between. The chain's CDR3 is CSARGVSVNTEAFF. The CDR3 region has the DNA TGCAGTGCTAGAGGGGTATCAGTGAACACTGAAGCTTTCTTT.

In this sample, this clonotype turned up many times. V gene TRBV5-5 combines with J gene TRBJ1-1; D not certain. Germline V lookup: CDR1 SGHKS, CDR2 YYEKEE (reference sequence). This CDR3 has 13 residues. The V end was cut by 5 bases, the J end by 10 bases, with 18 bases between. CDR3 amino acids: CASRGILPNGAFF. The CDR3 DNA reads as TGTGCCAGCAGGGGAATTTTACCCAACGGAGCTTTCTTT.

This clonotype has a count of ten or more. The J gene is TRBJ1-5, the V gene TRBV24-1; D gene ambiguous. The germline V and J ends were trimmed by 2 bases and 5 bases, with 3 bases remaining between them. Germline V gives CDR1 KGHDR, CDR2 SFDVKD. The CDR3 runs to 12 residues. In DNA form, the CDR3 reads TGTGCCACCAGTGATTCGGATCAGCCCCAGCATTTT. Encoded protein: CATSDSDQPQHF.

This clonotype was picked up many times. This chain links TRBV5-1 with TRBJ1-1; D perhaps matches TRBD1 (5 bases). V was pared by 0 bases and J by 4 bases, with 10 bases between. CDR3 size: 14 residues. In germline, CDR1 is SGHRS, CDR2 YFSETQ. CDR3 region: CASSLVAGSTEAFF. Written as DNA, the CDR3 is TGCGCCAGCAGCTTGGTTGCAGGGTCCACTGAAGCTTTCTTT.

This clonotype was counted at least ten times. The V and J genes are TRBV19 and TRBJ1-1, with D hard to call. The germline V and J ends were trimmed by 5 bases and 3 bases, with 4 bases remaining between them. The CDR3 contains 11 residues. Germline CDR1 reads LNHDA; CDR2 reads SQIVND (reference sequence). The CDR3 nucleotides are TGTGCCAGTAGTTCTTACACTGAAGCTTTCTTT. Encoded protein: CASSSYTEAFF.

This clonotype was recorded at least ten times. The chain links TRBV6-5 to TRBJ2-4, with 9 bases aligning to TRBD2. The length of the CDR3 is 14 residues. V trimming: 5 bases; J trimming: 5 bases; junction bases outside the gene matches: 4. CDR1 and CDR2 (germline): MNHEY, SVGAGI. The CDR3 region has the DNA TGTGCCAGCAGTCGCGGGGGGGCCCAAAACATTCAGTACTTC. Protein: CASSRGGAQNIQYF.

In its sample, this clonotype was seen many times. CDR3 nucleotides: TGTGCCAGCAGCTCCCCCAACACTTATACGCAGTATTTT. Translation: CASSSPNTYTQYF. The chain carries TRBV7-2 and TRBJ2-3; D is unclear. Germline CDR1 reads SGHTA; CDR2 reads FQGNSA. The V end lost 4 bases, the J end lost 7 bases, and 12 bases lay between the germline ends. The CDR3 sequence is 13 residues long.

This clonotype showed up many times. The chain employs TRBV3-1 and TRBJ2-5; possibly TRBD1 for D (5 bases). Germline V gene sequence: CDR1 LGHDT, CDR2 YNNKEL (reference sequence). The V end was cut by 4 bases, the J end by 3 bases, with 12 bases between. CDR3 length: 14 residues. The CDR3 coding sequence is TGTGCCAGCAGCCCTTATGGGGCGGAAGAGACCCAGTACTTC. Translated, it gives CASSPYGAEETQYF.

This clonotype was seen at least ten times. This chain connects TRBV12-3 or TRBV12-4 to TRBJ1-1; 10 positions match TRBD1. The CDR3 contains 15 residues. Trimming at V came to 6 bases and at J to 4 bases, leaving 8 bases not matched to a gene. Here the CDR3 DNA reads TGTGCCAGCAGGAAATCGCGGGACAGGGGCACTGAAGCTTTCTTT. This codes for CASRKSRDRGTEAFF.

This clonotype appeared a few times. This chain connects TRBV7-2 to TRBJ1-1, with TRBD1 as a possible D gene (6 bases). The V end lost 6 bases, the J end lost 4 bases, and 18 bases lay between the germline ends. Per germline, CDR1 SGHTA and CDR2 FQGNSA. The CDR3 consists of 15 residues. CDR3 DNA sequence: TGTGCCAGCAGTGGGGAACCTACAGGGTTCACTGAAGCTTTCTTT. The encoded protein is CASSGEPTGFTEAFF.

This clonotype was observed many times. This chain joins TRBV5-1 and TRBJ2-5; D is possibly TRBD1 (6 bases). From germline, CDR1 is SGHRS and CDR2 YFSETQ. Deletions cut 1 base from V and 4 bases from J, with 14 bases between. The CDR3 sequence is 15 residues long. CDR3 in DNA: TGCGCCAGCAGCTTGATGGGCAGGGGACGAGAGACCCAGTACTTC. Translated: CASSLMGRGRETQYF.

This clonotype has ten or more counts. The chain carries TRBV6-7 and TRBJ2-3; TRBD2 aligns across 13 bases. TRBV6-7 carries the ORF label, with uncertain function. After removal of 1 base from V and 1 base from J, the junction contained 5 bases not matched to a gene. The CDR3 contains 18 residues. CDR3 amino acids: CASSYWGLAGLRTDTQYF. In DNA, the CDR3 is TGTGCCAGCAGTTACTGGGGACTAGCGGGGCTCCGCACAGATACGCAGTATTTT.

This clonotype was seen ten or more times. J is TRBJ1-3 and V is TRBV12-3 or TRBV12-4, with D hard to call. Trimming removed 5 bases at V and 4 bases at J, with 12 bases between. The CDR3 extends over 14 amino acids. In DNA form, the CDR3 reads TGTGCCAGCAGTGCGCCCGGGAAGGGAAACACCATATATTTT. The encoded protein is CASSAPGKGNTIYF.

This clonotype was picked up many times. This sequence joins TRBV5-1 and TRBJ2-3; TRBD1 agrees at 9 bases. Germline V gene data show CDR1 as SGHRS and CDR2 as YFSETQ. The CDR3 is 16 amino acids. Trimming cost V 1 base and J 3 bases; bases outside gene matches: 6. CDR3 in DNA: TGCGCCAGCAGCTTGCGGGGACAGGGTGGGACAGATACGCAGTATTTT. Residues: CASSLRGQGGTDTQYF.

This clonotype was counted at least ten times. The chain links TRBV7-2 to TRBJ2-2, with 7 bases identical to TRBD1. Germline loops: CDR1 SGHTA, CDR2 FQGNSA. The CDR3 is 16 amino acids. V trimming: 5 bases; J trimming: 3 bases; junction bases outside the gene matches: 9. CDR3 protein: CASSATGRLYTGELFF. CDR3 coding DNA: TGTGCCAGCAGCGCGACAGGGCGTTTGTACACCGGGGAGCTGTTTTTT.

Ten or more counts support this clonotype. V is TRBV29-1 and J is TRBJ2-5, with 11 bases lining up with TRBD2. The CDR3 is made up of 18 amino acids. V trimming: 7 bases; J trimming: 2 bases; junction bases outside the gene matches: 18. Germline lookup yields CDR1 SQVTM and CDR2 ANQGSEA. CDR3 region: CSGRMASGGPKRQETQYF. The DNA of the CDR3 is TGCAGCGGACGAATGGCTAGCGGGGGGCCAAAAAGACAAGAGACCCAGTACTTC.

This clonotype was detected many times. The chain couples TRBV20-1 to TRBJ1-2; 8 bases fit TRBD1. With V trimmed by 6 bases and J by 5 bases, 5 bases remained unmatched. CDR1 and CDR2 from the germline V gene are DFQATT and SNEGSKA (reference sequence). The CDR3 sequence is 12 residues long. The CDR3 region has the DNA TGCAGTGCCGTGGACAGGGCATATGGCTACACCTTC. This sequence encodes CSAVDRAYGYTF.

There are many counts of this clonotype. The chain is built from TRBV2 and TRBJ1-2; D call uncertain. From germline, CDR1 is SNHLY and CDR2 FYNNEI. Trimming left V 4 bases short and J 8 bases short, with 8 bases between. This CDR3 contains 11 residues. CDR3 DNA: TGTGCCAGCAGTGCTGGGATGGGCTACACCTTC. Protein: CASSAGMGYTF.